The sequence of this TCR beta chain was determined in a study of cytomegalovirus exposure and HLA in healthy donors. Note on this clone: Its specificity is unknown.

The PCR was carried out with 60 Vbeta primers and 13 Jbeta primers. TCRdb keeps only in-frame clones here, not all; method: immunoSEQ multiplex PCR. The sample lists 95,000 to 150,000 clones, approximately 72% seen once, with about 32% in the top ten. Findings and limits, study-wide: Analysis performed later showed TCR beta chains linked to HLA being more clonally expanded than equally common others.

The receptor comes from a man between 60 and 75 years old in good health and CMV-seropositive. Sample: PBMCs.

CDR3 sequence reads: CASRVGTGWSEQYF. Here the CDR3 DNA reads TGTGCCAGCAGGGTCGGGACAGGGTGGTCCGAGCAGTACTTC. The chain uses TRBV2 and TRBJ2-5; TRBD1 aligns across 9 bases. The J call is doubtful: the DNA matches TRBJ2-7 better. The CDR3 is 14 amino acids. Germline V lookup: CDR1 SNHLY, CDR2 FYNNEI.